The 14 T cell receptor beta chains in this list originate from one sample, sequenced in a study of blood T cell repertoires in COVID-19 (dated by TCRdb to 2018 to 2020). Receptors were amplified or captured by the immunoSEQ multiplex PCR assay. The immuneACCESS repertoire file appears here via TCRdb, limited to in-frame rearrangements. These files lack a portion of the clones; in checked studies, under half of the deficit traces to unresolved V genes, and the cause of the others is not known. This sample is represented by some 90,000 clones; 65% to 90% of them were singletons. Of the sample, 9.5% to 13% falls within the top ten clones. Sequencing input: peripheral blood. The receptor set was obtained from an older man with active or convalescent COVID-19.

The CDR3 region has the DNA TGCACCAGCAGCCAAATCAGGGAAGGGAATGAAAAACTGTTTTTT. Translating gives CTSSQIREGNEKLFF. The chain combines TRBV1 with TRBJ1-4; the table gives TRBD1 as D, unverified against the DNA. TRBV1 is flagged as a pseudogene. The CDR3 contains 15 residues.

The chain combines TRBV6-4 with TRBJ2-1; 16 bases are shared with TRBD2. Germline CDR1 is MRHNA and CDR2 is SNTAGT. V lost 8 bases, J lost 2 bases, and 0 bases stayed unmatched. The CDR3 extends over 15 amino acids. In nucleotides, the CDR3 is TGTGCCAGCGGGACTAGCGGGGGGGCCTACAATGAGCAGTTCTTC. It specifies CASGTSGGAYNEQFF.

This clone was recorded at least ten times. The chain employs TRBV27 and TRBJ2-7; the match to TRBD1 covers 8 bases. Looked up from germline, CDR1 is MNHEY and CDR2 is SMNVEV (reference sequence). The CDR3 runs to 13 residues. V dropped 3 bases and J dropped 6; count of bases not matched to a gene: 4. This chain's CDR3 is CASSFHQGAEQYF. The DNA for the CDR3 is TGTGCCAGCAGTTTCCATCAGGGGGCCGAGCAGTACTTC.

V gene TRBV30 combines with J gene TRBJ2-5; 8 bases align to TRBD2. Germline V gives CDR1 GTSNPN, CDR2 SVGIG (reference sequence). The CDR3 has 14 amino acids. V shed 2 bases and J 5 bases; nucleotides not matched to a gene: 7. This chain's CDR3 is CAWSLSPGGETQYF. Written as DNA, the CDR3 is TGTGCCTGGAGTTTGTCACCGGGAGGGGAGACCCAGTACTTC.

This clone was seen just once. This chain connects TRBV6-5 to TRBJ2-7; D uncertain. Germline V gene lookup returns CDR1 MNHEY and CDR2 SVGAGI. V was trimmed by 8 bases and J by 3 bases, leaving 14 bases between them. The CDR3 is 13 residues long. DNA of the CDR3: TGTGCCAGCGGTAAAAGTCCCTACTACGAGCAGTACTTC. This codes for CASGKSPYYEQYF.

This clone showed up just once. The CDR3 protein is CASSVASGVTSETQYF. The CDR3 DNA is TGTGCCAGCAGCGTAGCCTCGGGGGTTACGTCGGAGACCCAGTACTTC. The V and J genes are TRBV9 and TRBJ2-5, with TRBD2 as a possible D gene (6 bases). This CDR3 region has 16 residues. Germline CDR1 reads SGDLS; CDR2 reads YYNGEE. Deletions cut 0 bases from V and 5 bases from J, with 17 bases between.

V usage is TRBV12-5 and J usage is TRBJ1-5; unclear D gene. This CDR3 has 16 amino acids. Trimming cost V 6 bases and J 0 bases, with 15 bases left between them. Germline CDR1 and CDR2: LGHNT and FRNRAP. CDR3: CASGPSTLVSNQPQHF. The CDR3, as DNA: TGTGCTAGTGGCCCATCGACACTGGTTAGCAATCAGCCCCAGCATTTT.

This chain connects TRBV3-1 (or the pseudogene TRBV3-2) to TRBJ1-1; 7 positions match TRBD1. Germline V gene data show CDR1 as LGHDT and CDR2 as YNNKEL (reference sequence). The CDR3 has 13 amino acids. The V and J ends lost 0 bases and 6 bases, in that order; junction bases with no gene match: 1. Here the CDR3 DNA reads TGTGCCAGCAGCCAAGAGGGACAGCCTGAAGCTTTCTTT. This translates into CASSQEGQPEAFF.

Only a few counts were recorded for this clone. The chain recombines TRBV6-5 with TRBJ2-5; TRBD2 might be the D (7 bases). Germline CDR1 is MNHEY and CDR2 is SVGAGI. The CDR3 spans 14 residues. The V end lost 7 bases, the J end lost 6 bases, and 18 bases lay between the germline ends. The chain's CDR3 is CASMGGRTGKTQYF. CDR3 sequence (DNA): TGTGCCAGCATGGGGGGGCGAACAGGAAAGACCCAGTACTTC.

This clone was counted only a few times. V usage is TRBV9 and J usage is TRBJ2-1, with 7 bases matching TRBD2. CDR3 length equals 16 residues. After removal of 4 bases from V and 0 bases from J, the junction contained 7 bases not matched to a gene. Germline values: CDR1 SGDLS, CDR2 YYNGEE. CDR3 bases: TGTGCCAGCAGCTACAGCGGGGTGAGCTCCTACAATGAGCAGTTCTTC. Translated, it gives CASSYSGVSSYNEQFF.

The chain carries TRBV19 and TRBJ2-3, with 8 positions matching TRBD2. V was pared by 5 bases and J by 3 bases, with 7 bases of the junction left unmatched. Germline-derived CDR1 and CDR2 are LNHDA and SQIVND (reference sequence). The CDR3 contains 15 residues. The CDR3 nucleotides are TGTGCCAGTAGTCTGGGACTAGTTGGGACAGATACGCAGTATTTT. Its translation: CASSLGLVGTDTQYF. Full variable domain (missing parts from reference TRBV19 and TRBJ2-3): DGGITQSPKYLFRKEGQNVTLSCEQNLNHDAMYWYRQDPGQGLRLIYYSQIVNDFQKGDIAEGYSVSREKKESFPLTVTSAQKNPTAFYLCASSLGLVGTDTQYFGPGTRLTVL.

The chain uses TRBV9 and TRBJ2-5; 8 nucleotides align to TRBD1. From germline, CDR1 is SGDLS and CDR2 YYNGEE. With 0 bases clipped from V and 4 bases from J, the junction kept 11 bases outside the gene matches. The CDR3 extends over 17 amino acids. The CDR3 nucleotides read TGTGCCAGCAGCGTAGAAGATGACAGGGGTTGGGTAGAGACCCAGTACTTC. Encoded protein: CASSVEDDRGWVETQYF.

The rearrangement links TRBV5-8 to TRBJ2-3; D is ambiguous. Trimming took 4 bases from V and 0 from J, leaving 9 bases between them. The germline V gene has CDR1 SGHTS and CDR2 YDEGEE. The CDR3 contains 14 residues. CDR3 protein: CASSAHRSTDTQYF. The CDR3 nucleotides are TGTGCCAGCAGCGCACACCGTAGCACAGATACGCAGTATTTT. The full variable domain, in which reference TRBV5-8 and TRBJ2-3 provide the parts outside the CDR3, is EAGVTQSPTHLIKTRGQQATLRCSPISGHTSVYWYQQALGLGLQFLLWYDEGEERNRGNFPPRFSGRQFPNYSSELNVNALELEDSALYLCASSAHRSTDTQYFGPGTRLTVL.

The rearrangement uses TRBV4-1 and TRBJ2-7; a possible D gene is TRBD2 (5 bases). Germline CDR1 MGHRA, CDR2 YSYEKL. Trimming shortened V by 3 bases and J by 7 bases, and 13 bases separated the two germline ends. This CDR3 spans 13 amino acids. The CDR3 DNA reads as TGCGCCAGCAGCCACGTAGGGCCGGGGGAGCAGTACTTC. It translates to CASSHVGPGEQYF.